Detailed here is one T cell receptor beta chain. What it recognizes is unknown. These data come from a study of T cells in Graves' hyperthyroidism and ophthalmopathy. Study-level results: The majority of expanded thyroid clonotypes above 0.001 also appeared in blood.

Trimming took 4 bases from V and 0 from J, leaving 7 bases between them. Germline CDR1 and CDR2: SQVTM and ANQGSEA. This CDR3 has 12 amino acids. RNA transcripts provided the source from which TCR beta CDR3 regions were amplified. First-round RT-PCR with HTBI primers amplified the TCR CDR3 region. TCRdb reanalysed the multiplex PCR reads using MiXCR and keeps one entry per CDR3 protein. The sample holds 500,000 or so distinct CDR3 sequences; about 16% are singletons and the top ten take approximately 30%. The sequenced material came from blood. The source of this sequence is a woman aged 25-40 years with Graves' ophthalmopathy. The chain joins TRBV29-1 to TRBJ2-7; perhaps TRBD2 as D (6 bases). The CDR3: CSVGRGSYEQYF. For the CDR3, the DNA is TGCAGCGTTGGGAGGGGCTCCTACGAGCAGTACTTC.